This T cell receptor (beta chain) came from a study of technical replicates of blood from several donors. This table comes from immunoSEQ multiplex PCR, and its TCRdb copy is limited to in-frame clones, with some not included. The data hold fewer than 90,000 clones, with just under 95% observed a single time. Trimming cost V 0 bases and J 3 bases, with 10 bases left between them. The CDR3 runs 14 residues. Per the germline V gene, CDR1 is SGHRS and CDR2 is YFSETQ. The V call is TRBV5-1, the J call TRBJ2-7; D is undetermined. The clonotype originates from a human donor in good health. What was sequenced was T cells isolated from PBMCs. CDR3 nucleotides: TGCGCCAGCAGCTTGGGGAGCCAGAACTACGAGCAGTACTTC. Protein sequence: CASSLGSQNYEQYF.